This T cell receptor beta chain appears in the sequencing data of a study of siplizumab effects on memory and regulatory T cells. A word on this clone: The antigen is unknown.

Method: immunoSEQ multiplex PCR; TCRdb's copy keeps in-frame clones and lacks some. This table has about 100,000 clones, around 93% appearing once. The CDR3 runs to 16 residues. Germline values: CDR1 MNHEY, CDR2 SMNVEV (reference sequence). V was clipped by 7 bases and J by 3 bases, with 18 bases between them. Findings of the study overall: Proliferating Tregs in siplizumab cultures were never verified as suppressive. Few alloreactive clones mapped to unstimulated subsets.

The sequencing sample was made of non-Treg CD4+ T cells sorted from blood. The J gene is TRBJ1-4, the V gene TRBV27, with D tentatively TRBD1 (6 bases). This clonotype was sampled from a human donor in good health. CDR3 loop: CASTSRGVRANEKLFF. The DNA of the CDR3 is TGTGCCAGCACTTCAAGGGGGGTCAGGGCTAATGAAAAACTGTTTTTT.